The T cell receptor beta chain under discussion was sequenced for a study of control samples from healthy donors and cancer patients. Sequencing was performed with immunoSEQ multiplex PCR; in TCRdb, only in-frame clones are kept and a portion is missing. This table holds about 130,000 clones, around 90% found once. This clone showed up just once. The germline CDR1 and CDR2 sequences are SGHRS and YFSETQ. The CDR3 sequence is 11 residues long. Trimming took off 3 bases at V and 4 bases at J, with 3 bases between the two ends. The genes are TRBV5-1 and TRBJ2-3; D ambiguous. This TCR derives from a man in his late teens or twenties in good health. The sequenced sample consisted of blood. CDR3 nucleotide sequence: TGCGCCAGCAGCTCCGCAGATACGCAGTATTTT. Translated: CASSSADTQYF.